These T cell receptor beta chains were read from a single sample in a study of shared clonotypes between healthy human individuals. Generated by immunoSEQ multiplex PCR, the TCRdb table keeps only in-frame clones and is missing some. The top ten hold over 1.5% of the sample, which has about 2.1 million clones, 90% to 95% seen once. The material sequenced was naive CD8+ T cells from PBMCs. These receptor sequences come from a man between 18 and 35 years old in good health. Some clones in this sample may be carry-over from other donors' samples. Both conserved end residues are part of each CDR3. Fields, in order: V gene, J gene, clone size, D gene, CDR3 protein, CDR3 DNA. D genes are given only for firm matches. Where a row states a size, it is once, few, many or the class of an expanded clone; other rows omit it.

TRBV7-9,TRBJ2-7,-,TRBD2,CASSPPGLAGTLREQYF,TGTGCCAGCAGCCCTCCCGGACTAGCGGGGACACTCAGGGAGCAGTACTTC
TRBV30,TRBJ2-1,-,TRBD2,CAWEPIAGGPFYEQFF,TGTGCCTGGGAACCCATAGCGGGAGGTCCGTTTTATGAGCAGTTCTTC
TRBV28,TRBJ2-7,-,-,CASSLPRRAGYEQYF,TGTGCCAGCAGTTTGCCCCGGCGCGCGGGCTACGAGCAGTACTTC
TRBV4-1,TRBJ2-5,-,-,CASSRPEEIRETQYF,TGCGCCAGCAGCCGTCCCGAGGAGATCCGGGAGACCCAGTACTTC
TRBV9,TRBJ2-6,-,-,CASVGGSGPGANVLTF,TGTGCCAGCGTTGGGGGTAGTGGACCTGGGGCCAACGTCCTGACTTTC
TRBV6-6,TRBJ2-7,-,TRBD1,CASSSVTGRYYEQYF,TGTGCCAGCAGTTCGGTGACAGGGAGATACTACGAGCAGTACTTC
TRBV14,TRBJ1-1,once,TRBD1,CASSQVGQGITEAFF,TGTGCCAGCAGCCAAGTTGGACAGGGGATCACTGAAGCTTTCTTT
TRBV4-1,TRBJ2-3,-,TRBD2,CASSARLADLTDTQYF,TGCGCCAGCAGCGCGCGACTAGCGGACCTCACAGATACGCAGTATTTT
TRBV7-9,TRBJ2-7,-,-,CASSPRVYEQYF,TGTGCCAGCAGCCCCAGGGTCTACGAGCAGTACTTC
TRBV19,TRBJ2-2,-,-,CASSIRLGGAGELFF,TGTGCCAGTAGTATCCGCCTGGGAGGAGCCGGGGAGCTGTTTTTT
TRBV11-2,TRBJ1-2,-,-,CASSLVGRNYGYTF,TGTGCCAGCAGCTTAGTTGGCAGGAACTATGGCTACACCTTC
TRBV15,TRBJ2-1,-,TRBD2,CATSTTGGRADNEQFF,TGTGCCACCAGCACCACCGGCGGGAGGGCCGACAATGAGCAGTTCTTC
TRBV29-1,TRBJ1-2,-,-,CSAVTANYGYTF,TGCAGCGCCGTGACTGCTAACTATGGCTACACCTTC
TRBV25-1,TRBJ2-2,-,-,CASSEGPGTGELFF,TGTGCCAGCAGTGAAGGACCCGGGACAGGGGAGCTGTTTTTT
TRBV10-2,TRBJ2-6,-,TRBD2,CASSPRLAGVFGANVLTF,TGCGCCAGCAGTCCCCGACTAGCGGGAGTTTTTGGGGCCAACGTCCTGACTTTC
TRBV29-1,TRBJ2-7,-,TRBD1,CSGGQGYEQYF,TGCAGCGGGGGACAGGGATACGAGCAGTACTTC
TRBV7-9,TRBJ2-1,-,-,CASSPKASGVGDEQFF,TGTGCCAGCAGCCCGAAGGCCAGCGGAGTAGGAGATGAGCAGTTCTTC
TRBV9,TRBJ2-6,-,-,CASSVNSGANVLTF,TGTGCCAGCAGCGTGAACTCTGGGGCCAACGTCCTGACTTTC
TRBV30,TRBJ1-2,-,-,CAWSPPRAPLGYGYTF,TGTGCCTGGAGTCCCCCTCGAGCTCCTCTCGGCTATGGCTACACCTTC
TRBV6-1,TRBJ1-3,-,TRBD1,CASSEQGAGNTIYF,TGTGCCAGCAGTGAACAGGGGGCTGGAAACACCATATATTTT
TRBV4-2,TRBJ2-5,-,TRBD2,CASSQVGGLADQETQYF,TGTGCCAGCAGCCAAGTTGGCGGACTAGCGGACCAAGAGACCCAGTACTTC
TRBV6-5,TRBJ1-6,-,TRBD1,CASRYRGGNSPLHF,TGTGCCAGCAGGTACAGGGGAGGGAATTCACCCCTCCACTTT
TRBV28,TRBJ2-3,-,-,CASSFGKDTQYF,TGTGCCAGCAGTTTTGGAAAAGATACGCAGTATTTT
TRBV6-5,TRBJ1-5,-,-,CASGQFNQPQHF,TGTGCCAGTGGACAGTTCAATCAGCCCCAGCATTTT
TRBV7-6,TRBJ2-1,-,-,CASSHLIRASSYNEQFF,TGTGCCAGCAGCCATCTTATCCGGGCGAGCTCCTACAATGAGCAGTTCTTC
TRBV7-9,TRBJ1-4,once,-,CASSLVGHTAEKLFF,TGTGCCAGCAGCTTAGTGGGACATACGGCTGAAAAACTGTTTTTT